The 7 T cell receptor beta chains listed next were all sequenced from one sample in a study of brain T cells in children with intractable seizures. Using immunoSEQ multiplex PCR, the repertoire was profiled, and TCRdb retains in-frame clones only, with some absent. The repertoire holds 110,000 or so clones, with 94% as singletons. The specimen comprised peripheral blood, sampled at surgery. The receptors here all came from a boy in the first two years of life with hemimegalencephaly and intractable seizures.

This chain connects TRBV5-1 to TRBJ2-5, with D perhaps TRBD1 (5 bases). The V and J ends lost 4 bases and 0 bases respectively, with 16 bases between them. Germline loops: CDR1 SGHRS, CDR2 YFSETQ. The CDR3 covers 16 residues. This CDR3 is CASSPTIQAHQETQYF. The CDR3 DNA sequence: TGCGCCAGCAGCCCGACCATACAGGCGCACCAAGAGACCCAGTACTTC.

The rearrangement joins TRBV7-9 to TRBJ2-7, with D maybe TRBD1 (6 bases). CDR1 is SEHNR and CDR2 is FQNEAQ in the germline V gene (reference sequence). Trimming took 1 base from V and 3 from J, leaving 16 bases between them. The CDR3 is 16 residues long. Written as DNA, the CDR3 is TGTGCCAGCAGCTTAGGGGCAGGGGTAGACTTCTACGAGCAGTACTTC. Translation gives CASSLGAGVDFYEQYF.

This clone turned up a few times. This chain joins TRBV5-1 and TRBJ1-3; unclear D gene. Trimming removed 0 bases at V and 0 bases at J, with 7 bases between. Germline CDR1 and CDR2: SGHRS and YFSETQ. This CDR3 is 15 amino acids long. The CDR3 DNA reads as TGCGCCAGCAGCTTGGGGGCTTCCTCTGGAAACACCATATATTTT. Translating it yields CASSLGASSGNTIYF.

V and J are TRBV28 and TRBJ2-7; D not resolved. Trimming cost V 7 bases and J 3 bases, with 22 bases left between them. CDR3 size: 16 residues. Germline lookup yields CDR1 MDHEN and CDR2 SYDVKM. CDR3 sequence: CASTQWSRQSNYEQYF. The CDR3 region has the DNA TGTGCCAGCACCCAGTGGAGTCGGCAGTCAAACTACGAGCAGTACTTC.

This chain uses TRBV5-1 with TRBJ2-1; 12 bases align to TRBD2. CDR3 length: 17 amino acids. The germline CDR1 and CDR2 sequences are SGHRS and YFSETQ. J was trimmed by 3 bases and V by 4 bases; bases with no gene match: 8. CDR3 residues: CASSPGLAGSSYNEQFF. The CDR3 DNA is TGCGCCAGCAGCCCGGGACTAGCGGGTTCTAGCTACAATGAGCAGTTCTTC.

The gene calls are TRBV19 and TRBJ1-5; perhaps TRBD1 as D (6 bases). The CDR3 spans 15 residues. Per the germline V gene, CDR1 is LNHDA and CDR2 is SQIVND (reference sequence). With 9 bases removed from V and 0 bases from J, the gap between germline ends came to 15 bases. The CDR3 sequence is CASKMTGGSNQPQHF. In DNA form, the CDR3 reads TGTGCCAGCAAAATGACAGGCGGTAGCAATCAGCCCCAGCATTTT.

The chain carries TRBV2 and TRBJ2-7, with TRBD2 matching 12 bases. The CDR3 has 14 amino acids. Trimming at V came to 5 bases and at J to 2 bases, leaving 1 base not matched to a gene. Germline-derived CDR1 and CDR2 are SNHLY and FYNNEI. CDR3 residues: CASSPSGRAYEQYF. In DNA form, the CDR3 reads TGTGCCAGCAGTCCTAGCGGGAGGGCCTACGAGCAGTACTTC.